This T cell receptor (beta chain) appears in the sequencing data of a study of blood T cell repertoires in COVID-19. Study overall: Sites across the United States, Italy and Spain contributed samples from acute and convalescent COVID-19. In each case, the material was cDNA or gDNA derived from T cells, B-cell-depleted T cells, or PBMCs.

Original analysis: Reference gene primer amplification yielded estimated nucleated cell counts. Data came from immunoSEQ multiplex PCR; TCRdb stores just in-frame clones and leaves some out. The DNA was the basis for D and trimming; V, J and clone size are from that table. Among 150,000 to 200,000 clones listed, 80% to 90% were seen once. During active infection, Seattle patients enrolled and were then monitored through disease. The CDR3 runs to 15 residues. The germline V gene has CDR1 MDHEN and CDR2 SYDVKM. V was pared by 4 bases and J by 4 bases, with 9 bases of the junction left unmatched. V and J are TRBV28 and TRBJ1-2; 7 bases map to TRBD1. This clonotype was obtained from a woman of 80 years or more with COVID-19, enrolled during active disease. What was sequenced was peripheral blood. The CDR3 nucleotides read TGTGCCAGCAGTTCCCCCCAGACAGGGACCTATGGCTACACCTTC. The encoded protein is CASSSPQTGTYGYTF.